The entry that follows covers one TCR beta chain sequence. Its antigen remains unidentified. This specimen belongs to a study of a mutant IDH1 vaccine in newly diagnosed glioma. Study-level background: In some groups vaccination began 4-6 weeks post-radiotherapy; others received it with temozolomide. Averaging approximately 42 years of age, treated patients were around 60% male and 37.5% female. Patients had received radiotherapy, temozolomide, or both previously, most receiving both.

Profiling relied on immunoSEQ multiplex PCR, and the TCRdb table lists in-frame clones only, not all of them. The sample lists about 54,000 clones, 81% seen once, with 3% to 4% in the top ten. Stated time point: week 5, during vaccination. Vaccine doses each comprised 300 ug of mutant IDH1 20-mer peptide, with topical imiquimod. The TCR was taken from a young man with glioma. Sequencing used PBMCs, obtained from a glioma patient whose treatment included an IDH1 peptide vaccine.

CDR3 in amino acids: CASLGPQGGYTF. The CDR3 nucleotides read TGTGCCAGCCTCGGCCCACAAGGCGGCTACACCTTC. The rearrangement joins TRBV11-2 to TRBJ1-2; D uncertain. This CDR3 has 12 amino acids. Trimming took off 8 bases at V and 8 bases at J, with 15 bases between the two ends. Per the germline V gene, CDR1 is SGHAT and CDR2 is FQNNGV.